The 4 T cell receptor beta chains below were found in one sample sequenced in a study of identical twins. TCRdb re-called the 5' RACE reads through MiXCR, storing one row per CDR3 protein. Of hundreds of thousands of distinct CDR3 sequences in the sample, around 12% were seen once. The data were also submitted as part of a second study, on yellow fever vaccine responses in identical twins.

Material for sequencing was PBMCs. Source of these receptors: a woman younger than 30 in good health.

This clonotype has just a few counts. The chain couples TRBV12-3 or TRBV12-4 to TRBJ2-7; the D is unclear. The CDR3 contains 14 residues. Trimming cost V 3 bases and J 1 base, with 10 bases left between them. The CDR3 DNA follows: TGTGCCAGCAGTTTGGGCCGCCATTCCTACGAGCAGTACTTC. Protein: CASSLGRHSYEQYF.

The chain couples TRBV4-1 to TRBJ2-5; D uncertain. The CDR3 consists of 14 residues. CDR1 is MGHRA and CDR2 is YSYEKL in the germline V gene. Trimming stripped 1 base from V and 1 base from J, with 7 bases between. The CDR3 DNA follows: TGCGCCAGCAGCCAAGCGGGCAGCCAAGAGACCCAGTACTTC. Translating gives CASSQAGSQETQYF.

The chain carries TRBV20-1 and TRBJ2-2, with 8 bases that match TRBD2. This CDR3 is 16 amino acids long. From germline, CDR1 is DFQATT and CDR2 SNEGSKA (reference sequence). The V and J ends lost 0 bases and 6 bases, in that order; junction bases with no gene match: 9. CDR3 region: CSARDWREVGAGELFF. The CDR3 DNA reads as TGCAGTGCTAGAGATTGGCGGGAGGTGGGGGCCGGGGAGCTGTTTTTT.

V is TRBV27 and J is TRBJ2-7, with 8 bases identical to TRBD1. The trim removed 4 bases at V and 2 bases at J, leaving 7 bases unmatched. Germline values: CDR1 MNHEY, CDR2 SMNVEV (reference sequence). The CDR3 totals 15 residues. The CDR3 DNA is TGTGCCAGCAGTTCACGGGGGACAGGAACCTACGAGCAGTACTTC. Protein product: CASSSRGTGTYEQYF.